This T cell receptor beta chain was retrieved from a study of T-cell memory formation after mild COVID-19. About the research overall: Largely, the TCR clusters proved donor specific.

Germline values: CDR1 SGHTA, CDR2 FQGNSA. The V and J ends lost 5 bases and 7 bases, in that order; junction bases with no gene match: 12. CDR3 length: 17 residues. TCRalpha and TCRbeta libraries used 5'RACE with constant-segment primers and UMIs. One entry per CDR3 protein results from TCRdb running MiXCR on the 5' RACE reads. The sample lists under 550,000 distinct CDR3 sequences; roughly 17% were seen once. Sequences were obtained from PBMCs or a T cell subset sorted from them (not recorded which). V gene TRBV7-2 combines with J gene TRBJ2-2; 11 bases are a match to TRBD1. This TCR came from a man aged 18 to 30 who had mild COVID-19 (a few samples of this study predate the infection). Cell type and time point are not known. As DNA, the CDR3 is TGTGCCAGCAGCCCACAGATGAGGACAGGGGGCGTCGGGGAGCTGTTTTTT. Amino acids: CASSPQMRTGGVGELFF.